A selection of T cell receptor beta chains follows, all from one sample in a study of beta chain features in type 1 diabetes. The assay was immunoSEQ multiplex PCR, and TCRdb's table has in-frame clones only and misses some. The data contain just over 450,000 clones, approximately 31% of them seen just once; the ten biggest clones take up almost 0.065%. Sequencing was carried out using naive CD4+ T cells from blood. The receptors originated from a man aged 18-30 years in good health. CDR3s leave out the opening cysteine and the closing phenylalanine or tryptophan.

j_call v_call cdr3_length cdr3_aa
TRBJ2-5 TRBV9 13 ASSVGTGGTETQY
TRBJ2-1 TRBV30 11 AWSRDRVDEQF
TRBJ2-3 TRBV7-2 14 ASSLGTTRIVDTQY
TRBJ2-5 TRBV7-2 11 ASSSVTIETQY
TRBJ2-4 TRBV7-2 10 ASSLSKNIQY
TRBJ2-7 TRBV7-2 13 ASSLGGSSRHEQY
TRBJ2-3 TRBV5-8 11 ASSFQGTDTQY
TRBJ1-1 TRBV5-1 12 ASRRVQGGTEAF
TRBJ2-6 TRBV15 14 ATCRGWPAGANVLT
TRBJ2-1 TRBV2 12 ASSYPGRDNEQF
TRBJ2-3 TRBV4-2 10 ASSPWPDTQY
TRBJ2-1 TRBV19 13 ASIGGSGIYNEQF
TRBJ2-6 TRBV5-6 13 ASSRVGTGANVLT
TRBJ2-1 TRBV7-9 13 ASSSGLAGADEQF
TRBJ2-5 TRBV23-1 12 AVPTGGIRETQY
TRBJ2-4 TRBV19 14 ASRETELLAKNIQY
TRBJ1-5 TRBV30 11 AWSVDFSQPQH
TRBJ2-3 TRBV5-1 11 ASSPYQADTQY
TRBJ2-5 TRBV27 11 ASSLSTRATQY
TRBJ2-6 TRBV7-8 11 ASSLGGANVLT
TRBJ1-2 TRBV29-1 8 SVDDYGYT
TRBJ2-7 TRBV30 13 AWSLSGTGFYEQY
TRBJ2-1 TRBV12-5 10 ASGLVTYEQF
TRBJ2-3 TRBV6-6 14 ASRGLAGSSTDTQY
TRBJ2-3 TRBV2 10 ASKAETDTQY
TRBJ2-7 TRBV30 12 AWSVLEIRYEQY
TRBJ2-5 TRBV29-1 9 SFLRGETQY
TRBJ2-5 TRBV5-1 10 ASSLFQETQY
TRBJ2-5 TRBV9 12 ASSGYRGQETQY
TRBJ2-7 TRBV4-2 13 ASSQDLDSSYEQY
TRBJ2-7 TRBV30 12 AWSNRGLSYEQY
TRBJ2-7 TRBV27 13 ASSLSGLARYEQY
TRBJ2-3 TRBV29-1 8 SVARGTQY
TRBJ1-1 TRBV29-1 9 SVARNTEAF
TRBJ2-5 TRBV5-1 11 ASSSVDQETQY
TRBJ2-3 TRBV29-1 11 SARGLHTDTQY
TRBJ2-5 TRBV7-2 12 ASTRRGGGETQY
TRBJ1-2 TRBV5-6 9 ASTRRSGYT
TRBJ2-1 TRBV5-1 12 ASSPSFYDNEQF
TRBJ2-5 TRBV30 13 AWSVGNGKGETQY
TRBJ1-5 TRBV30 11 AWTSGANQPQH
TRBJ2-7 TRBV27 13 ASSYFEGGSYEQY
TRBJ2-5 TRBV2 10 ASSGLGETQY
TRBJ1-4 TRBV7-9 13 ASSLGKATNEKLF
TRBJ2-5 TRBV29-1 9 SVEREETQY
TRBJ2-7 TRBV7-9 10 ASSFTGVEQY
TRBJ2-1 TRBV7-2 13 ASSLAGYLYNEQF
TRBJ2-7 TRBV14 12 ASSALDRVREQY
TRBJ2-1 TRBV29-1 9 SAQGWDEQF
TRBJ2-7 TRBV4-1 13 ASSQVYRVSYEQY
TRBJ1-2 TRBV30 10 AWNGGSDGYT
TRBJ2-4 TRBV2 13 ASSVLAIAKNIQY
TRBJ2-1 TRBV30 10 AWTIIQGGQF
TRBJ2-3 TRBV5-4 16 ASSTPGLAGGPPDTQY